A selection of T cell receptor beta chains follows, all from one sample in a study of OX40 agonist ivuxolimab in advanced cancers. Measured with immunoSEQ multiplex PCR; TCRdb has only the in-frame clones, and not every one. The sample carries about 73,000 clones, around 80% recorded once. The sequenced sample was CD4+ or CD8+ T cells sorted from blood, obtained in a trial of the OX40 agonist ivuxolimab. The receptor set was obtained from an adult with an advanced solid tumor such as melanoma, head and neck, liver or kidney cancer. Each CDR3 is given with its conserved first and last residue. Fields, in order: clone size, J gene, V gene, CDR3 protein. Clone sizes are given selectively: once, few, many, or a class where the clone is expanded.

- TRBJ2-4 TRBV15 CATSRDQSSGGKNIQYF
few TRBJ1-1 TRBV27 CASFAGGIGVRSTEAFF
- - TRBV18 CASSPQGPGYSYEQYF
- TRBJ2-2 TRBV19 CASSRSRQGTGELFF
- TRBJ1-3 TRBV19 CASSIRNRLNTIYF
- TRBJ2-7 TRBV5-1 CASSPDRAYEQYF
few TRBJ2-7 TRBV7-2 CASRSMDYSYEQYF
- TRBJ2-3 TRBV2 CASTVKTAGGSKDTQYF
- TRBJ1-2 TRBV7-8 CASTTGRWGYNGYTF
- TRBJ1-5 TRBV4-2 CASSSNLRALNQPQHF
- TRBJ2-6 TRBV11-2 CASSLRGQSSGANVLTF
- TRBJ1-6 TRBV5-1 CASSPSLGTGRVNSPLHF
- TRBJ2-3 TRBV11-2 CASSLAALRGDTQYF
- TRBJ2-7 TRBV11-1 CASSRLGGPYEQYF
- TRBJ1-1 TRBV30 CAWSGGGGRHTEAFF
- TRBJ1-5 TRBV5-1 CASSPGGVDQPQHF
- TRBJ1-2 TRBV7-2 CASNTIQGRSGYTF
- TRBJ1-5 TRBV6-6 CASSYGTGQPQHF
- TRBJ2-7 TRBV6-5 CASRALFYEQYF
- TRBJ1-1 TRBV29-1 CSSGQGANTEAFF
- TRBJ1-5 TRBV6-5 CASSYSAGKSNQPQHF
- TRBJ1-1 TRBV6-5 CASTLGGTGEAFF
- TRBJ2-3 TRBV13 CASSLSGRGVDTQYF
few TRBJ1-1 TRBV27 CASILGSGSNTEAFF
- TRBJ1-1 TRBV29-1 CSITPPGRTVNTEAFF
- TRBJ2-3 TRBV6-5 CASSYGWSDTQYF
- TRBJ2-5 TRBV5-6 CASSNQLSGTQYF
- TRBJ2-1 TRBV7-8 CASSLASGGAFEQFF
- TRBJ1-4 TRBV7-2 CASSSPDRGGRVEKLFF
- TRBJ1-1 TRBV30 CAWSSGPMNTEAFF
- TRBJ1-2 TRBV15 CATSREGGRGGYTF
- TRBJ1-2 TRBV2 CASSVGQGNYGYTF
- TRBJ1-1 TRBV27 CASKTGHTNTEAFF
- TRBJ2-2 TRBV6-6 CASSPWTGSITGELFF
- TRBJ2-3 TRBV6-1 CASSDVKQGTQYF
- TRBJ1-1 TRBV6-1 CAISGQGGTEAFF
- TRBJ2-3 TRBV6-5 CASSSRGDTQYF
- TRBJ2-2 TRBV4-3 CASSPGSVTGELFF
- TRBJ1-3 TRBV6-5 CASSYGGSGTGNTIYF
- TRBJ2-1 TRBV5-6 CASSLIVGGSSYNEQFF
few TRBJ1-2 TRBV2 CASAVVRRGYTF
- TRBJ1-4 TRBV30 CAWADPGPLGEKLFF
- TRBJ1-5 TRBV29-1 CSVGETGGNQPQHF
- TRBJ2-6 TRBV5-1 CASSLATVGLGGANVLTF
few TRBJ1-5 TRBV7-9 CASSFEGQPQHF
few TRBJ1-2 TRBV7-5 CARSPSGGAYGYTF
- TRBJ1-2 TRBV6-5 CASSSGTATHGYTF
- TRBJ1-1 TRBV9 CASSVAVGLGNTEAFF
- TRBJ2-4 TRBV7-6 CASSLGSGRAGAKNIQYF
many TRBJ1-2 TRBV27 CASSPSWGLKTNYGYTF
- TRBJ2-2 TRBV7-6 CASSGRYREPGELFF
- TRBJ2-3 TRBV5-1 CASSFRPEGTDTQYF
once TRBJ1-3 TRBV7-2 CASSPSLGQGGDTIYF
- TRBJ1-2 TRBV9 CASSPQDRDYGYTF
few TRBJ1-6 TRBV6-5 CASSYGGGTGDSPLHF
- TRBJ2-3 TRBV5-1 CASSLGQGRTDTQYF
- TRBJ2-1 TRBV19 CASRTRGGGSYNEQFF